The clone carrying this TCR beta chain was detected many times. As yet, its antigen is unknown. This sample was taken from a study of early T cells in non-severe SARS-CoV-2 infection. Across the whole study: From unsorted whole blood, bulk RNA was sequenced, and the chains remained unpaired. Findings and limits, study-wide: Database matching using VDJdb favored anti-spike CD8 responses, with private and CD4 specificities left missing.

The CDR3 sequence is 14 residues long. Trimming stripped 0 bases from V and 6 bases from J, with 8 bases between. CDR1 and CDR2 (germline): SGHTA, FQGTGA. Attachment of unique molecular identifiers was made to individual cDNA molecules. TCRdb analysed the 5' RACE reads with MiXCR anew, one entry per CDR3 protein. In the table there are roughly 26,000 distinct CDR3 sequences, more than 3.5% of which are singletons. The specimen sequenced was whole blood. This TCR derives from an adult who was a healthcare worker with PCR-confirmed SARS-CoV-2 infection or an uninfected control (not recorded which). V gene TRBV7-3 combines with J gene TRBJ2-2; D remains unclear. CDR3 region: CASSLTAGSGELFF. The CDR3 bases are TGTGCCAGCAGCTTAACGGCTGGGTCCGGGGAGCTGTTTTTT.